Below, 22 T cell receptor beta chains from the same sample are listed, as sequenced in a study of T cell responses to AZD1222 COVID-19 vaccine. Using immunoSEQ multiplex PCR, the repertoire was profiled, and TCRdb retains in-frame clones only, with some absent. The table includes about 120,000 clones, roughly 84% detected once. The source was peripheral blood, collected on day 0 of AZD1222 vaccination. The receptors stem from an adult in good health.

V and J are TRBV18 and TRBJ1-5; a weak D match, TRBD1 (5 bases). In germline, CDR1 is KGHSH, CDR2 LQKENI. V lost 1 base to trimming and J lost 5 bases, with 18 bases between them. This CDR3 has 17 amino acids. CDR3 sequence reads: CASSPRPGQGIDQPQHF. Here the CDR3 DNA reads TGTGCCAGCTCACCACGGCCCGGCCAGGGTATAGATCAGCCCCAGCATTTT.

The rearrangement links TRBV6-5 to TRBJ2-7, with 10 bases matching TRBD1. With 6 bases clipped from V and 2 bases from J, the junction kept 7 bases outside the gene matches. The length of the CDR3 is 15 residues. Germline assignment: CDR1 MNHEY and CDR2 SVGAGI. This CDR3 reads CASRNPGQGTYEQYF. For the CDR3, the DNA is TGTGCCAGCAGAAACCCGGGACAGGGGACCTACGAGCAGTACTTC.

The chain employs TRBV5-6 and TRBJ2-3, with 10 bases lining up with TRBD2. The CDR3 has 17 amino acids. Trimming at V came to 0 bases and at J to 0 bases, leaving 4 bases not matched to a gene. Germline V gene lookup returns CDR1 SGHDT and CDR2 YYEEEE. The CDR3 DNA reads TGTGCCAGCAGCTTGGATCGACTAGCGGGTAGCACAGATACGCAGTATTTT. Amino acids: CASSLDRLAGSTDTQYF.

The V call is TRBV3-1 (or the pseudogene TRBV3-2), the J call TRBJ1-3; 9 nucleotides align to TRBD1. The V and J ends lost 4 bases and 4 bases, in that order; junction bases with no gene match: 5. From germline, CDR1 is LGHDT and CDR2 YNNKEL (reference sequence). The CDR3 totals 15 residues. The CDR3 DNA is TGTGCCAGCAGCCTCGGGACAGGGTACGGAAACACCATATATTTT. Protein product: CASSLGTGYGNTIYF.

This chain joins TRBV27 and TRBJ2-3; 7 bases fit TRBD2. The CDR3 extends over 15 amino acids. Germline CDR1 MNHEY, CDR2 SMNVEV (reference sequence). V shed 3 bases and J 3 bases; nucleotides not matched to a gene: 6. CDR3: CASSFGRGRTDTQYF. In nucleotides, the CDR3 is TGTGCCAGCAGTTTCGGGCGGGGGAGGACAGATACGCAGTATTTT.

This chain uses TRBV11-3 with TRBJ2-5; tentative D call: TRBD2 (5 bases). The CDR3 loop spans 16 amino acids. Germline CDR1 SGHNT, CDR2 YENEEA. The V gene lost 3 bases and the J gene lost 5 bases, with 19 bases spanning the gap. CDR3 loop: CASSFTYSGKKETQYF. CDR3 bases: TGTGCCAGCAGCTTCACCTATTCGGGAAAGAAGGAGACCCAGTACTTC.

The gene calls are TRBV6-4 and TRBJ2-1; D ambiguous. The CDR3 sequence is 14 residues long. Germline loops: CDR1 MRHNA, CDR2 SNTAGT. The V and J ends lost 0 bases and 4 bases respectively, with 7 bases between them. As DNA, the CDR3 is TGTGCCAGCAGTGACTCGTTGGGGTACAATGAGCAGTTCTTC. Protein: CASSDSLGYNEQFF.

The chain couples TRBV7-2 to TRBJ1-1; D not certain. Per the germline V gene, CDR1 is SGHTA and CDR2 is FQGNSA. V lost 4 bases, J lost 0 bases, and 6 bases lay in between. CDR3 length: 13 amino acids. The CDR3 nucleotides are TGTGCCAGCAGCTCAAGAATGAACACTGAAGCTTTCTTT. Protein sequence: CASSSRMNTEAFF.

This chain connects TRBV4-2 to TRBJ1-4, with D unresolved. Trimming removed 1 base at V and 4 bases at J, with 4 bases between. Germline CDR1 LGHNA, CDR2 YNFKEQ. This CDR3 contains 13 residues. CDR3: CASSQVDNEKLFF. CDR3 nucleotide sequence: TGTGCCAGCAGCCAAGTCGATAATGAAAAACTGTTTTTT.

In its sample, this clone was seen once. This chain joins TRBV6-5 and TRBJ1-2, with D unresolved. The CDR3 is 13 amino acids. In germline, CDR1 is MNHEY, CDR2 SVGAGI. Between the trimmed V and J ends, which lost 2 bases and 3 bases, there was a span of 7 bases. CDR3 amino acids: CASSYNGDYGYTF. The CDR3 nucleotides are TGTGCCAGCAGTTACAACGGAGACTATGGCTACACCTTC.

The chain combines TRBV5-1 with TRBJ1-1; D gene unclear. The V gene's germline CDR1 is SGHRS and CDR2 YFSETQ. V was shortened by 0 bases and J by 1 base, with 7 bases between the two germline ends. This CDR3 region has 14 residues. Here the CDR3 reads CASSLEERNTEAFF. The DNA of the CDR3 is TGCGCCAGCAGCTTGGAGGAGAGGAACACTGAAGCTTTCTTT.

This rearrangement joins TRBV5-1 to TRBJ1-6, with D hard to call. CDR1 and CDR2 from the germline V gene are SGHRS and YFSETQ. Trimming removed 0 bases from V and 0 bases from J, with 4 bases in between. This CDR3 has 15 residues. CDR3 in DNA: TGCGCCAGCAGCTTGGACCGCTCCTATAATTCACCCCTCCACTTT. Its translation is CASSLDRSYNSPLHF.

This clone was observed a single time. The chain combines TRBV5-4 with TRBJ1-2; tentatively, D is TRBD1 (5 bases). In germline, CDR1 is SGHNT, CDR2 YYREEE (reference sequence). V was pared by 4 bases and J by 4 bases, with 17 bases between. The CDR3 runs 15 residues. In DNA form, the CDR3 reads TGTGCCAGCAGCGCCAGGGAGGCCGGGGGCTATGGCTACACCTTC. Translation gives CASSAREAGGYGYTF. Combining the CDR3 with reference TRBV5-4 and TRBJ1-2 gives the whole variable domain ETGVTQSPTHLIKTRGQQVTLRCSSQSGHNTVSWYQQALGQGPQFIFQYYREEENGRGNFPPRFSGLQFPNYSSELNVNALELDDSALYLCASSAREAGGYGYTFGSGTRLTVV.

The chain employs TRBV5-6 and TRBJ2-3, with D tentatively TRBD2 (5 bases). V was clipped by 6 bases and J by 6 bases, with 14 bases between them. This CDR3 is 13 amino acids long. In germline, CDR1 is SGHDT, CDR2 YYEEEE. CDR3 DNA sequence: TGTGCCAGCACCATACTAGAGTCCGATACGCAGTATTTT. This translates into CASTILESDTQYF.

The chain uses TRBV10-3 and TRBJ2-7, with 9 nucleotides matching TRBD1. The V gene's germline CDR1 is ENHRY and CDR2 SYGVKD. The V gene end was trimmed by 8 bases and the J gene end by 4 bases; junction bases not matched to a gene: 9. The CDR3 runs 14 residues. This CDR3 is CAIGPGQGLYEQYF. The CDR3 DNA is TGTGCCATCGGTCCGGGACAGGGTCTGTACGAGCAGTACTTC.

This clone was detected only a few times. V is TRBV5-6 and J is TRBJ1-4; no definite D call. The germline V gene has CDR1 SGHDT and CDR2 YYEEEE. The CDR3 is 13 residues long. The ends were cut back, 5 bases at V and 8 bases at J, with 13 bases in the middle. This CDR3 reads CASRTRGTEKLFF. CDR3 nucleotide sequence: TGTGCCAGCAGAACCCGGGGAACCGAAAAACTGTTTTTT.

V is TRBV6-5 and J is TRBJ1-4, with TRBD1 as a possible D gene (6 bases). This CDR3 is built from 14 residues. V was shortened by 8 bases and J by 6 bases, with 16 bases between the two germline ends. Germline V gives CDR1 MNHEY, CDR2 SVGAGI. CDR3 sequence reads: CASALTGDYEKLFF. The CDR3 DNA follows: TGTGCCAGCGCCTTGACAGGAGATTATGAAAAACTGTTTTTT.

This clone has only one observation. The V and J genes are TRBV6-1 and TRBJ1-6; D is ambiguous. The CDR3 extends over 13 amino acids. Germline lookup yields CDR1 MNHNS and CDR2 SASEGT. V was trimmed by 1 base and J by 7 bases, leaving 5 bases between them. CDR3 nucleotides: TGTGCCAGCAGTGAAGAGTCCAATTCACCCCTCCACTTT. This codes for CASSEESNSPLHF.

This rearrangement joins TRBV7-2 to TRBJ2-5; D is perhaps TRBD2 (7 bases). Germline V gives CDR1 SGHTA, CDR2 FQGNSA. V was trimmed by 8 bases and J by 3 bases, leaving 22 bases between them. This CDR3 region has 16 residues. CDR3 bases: TGTGCCAGCTCTCGCCGGGGGGCGATCGGAGAAGAGACCCAGTACTTC. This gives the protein CASSRRGAIGEETQYF.

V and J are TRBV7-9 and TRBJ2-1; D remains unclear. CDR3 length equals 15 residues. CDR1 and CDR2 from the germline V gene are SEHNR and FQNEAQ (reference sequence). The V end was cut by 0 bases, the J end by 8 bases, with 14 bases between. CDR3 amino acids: CASSLAQPPHYEQFF. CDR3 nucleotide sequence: TGTGCCAGCAGCTTAGCACAGCCTCCCCATTATGAGCAGTTCTTC.

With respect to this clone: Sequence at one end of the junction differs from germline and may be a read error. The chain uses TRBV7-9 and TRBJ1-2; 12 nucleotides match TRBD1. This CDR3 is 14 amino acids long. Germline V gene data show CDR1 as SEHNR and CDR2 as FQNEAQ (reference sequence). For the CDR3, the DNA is TGTGCCAGCAGCTTACTTGTCGGGACAGGGGGCTCCACCTTC. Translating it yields CASSLLVGTGGSTF.

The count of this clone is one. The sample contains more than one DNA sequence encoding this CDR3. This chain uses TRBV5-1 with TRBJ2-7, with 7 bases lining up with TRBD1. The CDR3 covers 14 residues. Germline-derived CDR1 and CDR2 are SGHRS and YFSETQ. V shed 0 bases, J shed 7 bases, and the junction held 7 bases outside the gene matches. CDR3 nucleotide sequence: TGCGCCAGCAGCTTGGGTCAGGGGGTTTATGAGCAGTACTTC. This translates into CASSLGQGVYEQYF.